This entry lists 20 T cell receptor beta chains sequenced from one sample in a study of blood T cell repertoires in COVID-19. Libraries were prepared by immunoSEQ multiplex PCR; TCRdb keeps only in-frame clonotypes and omits some of them. The data contain roughly 180,000 clones, around 80% of them singletons. The material sequenced was peripheral blood. The receptors shown here come from an elderly woman with COVID-19, enrolled during active disease.

This clone is labeled medium-sized. This chain uses TRBV19 with TRBJ2-1; maybe TRBD2 (5 bases). This CDR3 region has 14 residues. Trimming took 7 bases from V and 0 from J, leaving 10 bases between them. The germline gives CDR1 LNHDA, CDR2 SQIVND (reference sequence). DNA for the CDR3: TGTGCCAGTAACCGGGATAACTCCTACAATGAGCAGTTCTTC. Its protein is CASNRDNSYNEQFF.

The chain has TRBV6-5 and TRBJ1-1; possibly TRBD1 for D (6 bases). CDR3 length equals 15 residues. Trimming took off 7 bases at V and 0 bases at J, with 15 bases between the two ends. CDR1 is MNHEY, CDR2 SVGAGI, per germline. The CDR3 coding sequence is TGTGCCAGCACCGAAAGGGGGGGCCTGAACACTGAAGCTTTCTTT. Its protein product is CASTERGGLNTEAFF.

V is TRBV7-6 and J is TRBJ2-5, with D unresolved. Trimming stripped 0 bases from V and 2 bases from J, with 10 bases between. The CDR3 sequence is 15 residues long. From germline, CDR1 is SGHVS and CDR2 FNYEAQ. The CDR3: CASSLARSEQETQYF. CDR3 bases: TGTGCCAGCAGCTTAGCGAGGTCGGAGCAAGAGACCCAGTACTTC.

The CDR3 coding sequence is TGCGCCAGCGGGTGGCCGGGTGGGTACGAGCAGTACTTC. This translates into CASGWPGGYEQYF. V is TRBV10-2 and J is TRBJ2-7; D gene ambiguous. CDR3 length: 13 residues. The germline gives CDR1 WSHSY, CDR2 SAAADI. V was shortened by 8 bases and J by 4 bases, with 15 bases between the two germline ends.

The genes are TRBV7-8 and TRBJ2-2; TRBD2 matches 11 bases. This CDR3 has 19 amino acids. V lost 2 bases to trimming and J lost 3 bases; unmatched junction nucleotides: 11. Germline-derived CDR1 and CDR2 are SGHVS and FQNEAQ. The CDR3 bases are TGTGCCAGCAGCTTAACGGGACTAGCGGTTGGAGGACACACCGGGGAGCTGTTTTTT. Translating gives CASSLTGLAVGGHTGELFF.

The chain joins TRBV6-6 to TRBJ2-3; D not resolved. The V gene lost 1 base and the J gene lost 4 bases, with 12 bases spanning the gap. The germline gives CDR1 MNHNY, CDR2 SVGAGI (reference sequence). This CDR3 has 15 residues. Here the CDR3 DNA reads TGTGCCAGCAGTTACTATAGCCGGGTCTCAGATACGCAGTATTTT. Residues: CASSYYSRVSDTQYF.

This clone appeared once. The rearrangement uses TRBV7-9 and TRBJ2-3; D unclear. V was clipped by 5 bases and J by 0 bases, with 9 bases between them. Germline CDR1 and CDR2: SEHNR and FQNEAQ (reference sequence). This CDR3 comprises 14 residues. The CDR3 sequence is CASSIGLSTDTQYF. The CDR3 coding sequence is TGTGCCAGCAGCATCGGTCTGAGCACAGATACGCAGTATTTT. Looking up the rest from reference TRBV7-9 and TRBJ2-3 gives the full variable domain: DTGVSQNPRHKITKRGQNVTFRCDPISEHNRLYWYRQTLGQGPEFLTYFQNEAQLEKSRLLSDRFSAERPKGSFSTLEIQRTEQGDSAMYLCASSIGLSTDTQYFGPGTRLTVL.

This chain joins TRBV19 and TRBJ2-1; perhaps TRBD1 as D (5 bases). Between the trimmed V and J ends, which lost 3 bases and 7 bases, there was a span of 16 bases. The CDR3 runs to 15 residues. The V gene's germline CDR1 is LNHDA and CDR2 SQIVND (reference sequence). DNA for the CDR3: TGTGCCAGTAGTATTGGGGCAGGGTCGTTGAATGAGCAGTTCTTC. Amino acids: CASSIGAGSLNEQFF.

This clone was found a few times. The gene calls are TRBV4-3 and TRBJ1-4; D remains ambiguous. The CDR3 is 13 amino acids. Trimming left V 4 bases short and J 8 bases short, with 11 bases between. Germline lookup yields CDR1 LGHNA and CDR2 YSLEER. As DNA, the CDR3 is TGCGCCAGCAGCCTACGGCTAGAAGAAAAACTGTTTTTT. Its translation is CASSLRLEEKLFF.

The chain uses TRBV7-9 and TRBJ1-1; no definite D call. The CDR3 is made up of 14 amino acids. Germline CDR1 and CDR2: SEHNR and FQNEAQ (reference sequence). Trimming removed 3 bases from V and 5 bases from J, with 13 bases in between. The DNA of the CDR3 is TGTGCCAGCAGCTTTGGAGGTTCGGGTACTGAAGCTTTCTTT. Its protein is CASSFGGSGTEAFF. Supplemented by reference TRBV7-9 and TRBJ1-1, the full variable domain reads DTGVSQNPRHKITKRGQNVTFRCDPISEHNRLYWYRQTLGQGPEFLTYFQNEAQLEKSRLLSDRFSAERPKGSFSTLEIQRTEQGDSAMYLCASSFGGSGTEAFFGQGTRLTVV.

The V and J genes are TRBV10-3 and TRBJ2-1; 9 bases fit TRBD2. Germline loops: CDR1 ENHRY, CDR2 SYGVKD. CDR3 size: 13 residues. The V gene end was trimmed by 11 bases and the J gene end by 5 bases; junction bases not matched to a gene: 7. CDR3: CAASVAGDNEQFF. The CDR3 nucleotides are TGTGCCGCATCGGTAGCGGGAGACAATGAGCAGTTCTTC.

The chain employs TRBV14 and TRBJ1-2, with D unclear. The V gene's germline CDR1 is SGHDN and CDR2 FVKESK. V shed 0 bases and J shed 4 bases, with 9 bases lying between them. The CDR3 consists of 14 residues. The CDR3 DNA is TGTGCCAGCAGCCAAGATCTACTCGGCTATGGCTACACCTTC. Protein product: CASSQDLLGYGYTF.

The chain recombines TRBV13 with TRBJ2-3; TRBD1 matches 7 bases. Germline V CDR1 and CDR2: PRHDT, FYEKMQ (reference sequence). This CDR3 spans 18 amino acids. With 5 bases clipped from V and 0 bases from J, the junction kept 14 bases outside the gene matches. CDR3 sequence: CASSRAGGVRASTDTQYF. As DNA, the CDR3 is TGTGCCAGCAGCCGGGCAGGGGGAGTTAGGGCTAGCACAGATACGCAGTATTTT.

The V gene is TRBV9, the J gene TRBJ1-6; D unresolved. Trimming pared 3 bases from V and 7 bases from J, leaving 8 bases between. The germline CDR1 and CDR2 sequences are SGDLS and YYNGEE. This CDR3 is 13 amino acids long. Here the CDR3 reads CASSGTTNSPLHF. The CDR3, as DNA: TGTGCCAGCAGCGGAACAACCAATTCACCCCTCCACTTT. Filled out from reference TRBV9 and TRBJ1-6, the complete variable domain reads DSGVTQTPKHLITATGQRVTLRCSPRSGDLSVYWYQQSLDQGLQFLIQYYNGEERAKGNILERFSAQQFPDLHSELNLSSLELGDSALYFCASSGTTNSPLHFGNGTRLTVT.

The CDR3 nucleotides are TGTGCCAGCAGCCACGCGGGAGGTCCCTACGAGCAGTACTTC. Translation gives CASSHAGGPYEQYF. The J gene is TRBJ2-7, the V gene TRBV3-1 (or the pseudogene TRBV3-2); 8 nucleotides agree with TRBD2. V lost 3 bases and J lost 2; bases outside the gene matches: 3. The CDR3 loop spans 14 amino acids. CDR1 and CDR2 (germline): LGHDT, YNNKEL (reference sequence).

The chain carries TRBV19 and TRBJ1-6; no clear D. Trimming left V 11 bases short and J 9 bases short, with 14 bases between. The V gene's germline CDR1 is LNHDA and CDR2 SQIVND (reference sequence). The CDR3 sequence is 12 residues long. CDR3 residues: CAAYSRSSPLHF. CDR3 in DNA: TGTGCCGCATACTCTCGGTCTTCACCCCTCCACTTT.

There are a few counts of this clone. The genes are TRBV5-1 and TRBJ2-7, with TRBD2 as a possible D gene (5 bases). The CDR3 consists of 17 residues. Looked up from germline, CDR1 is SGHRS and CDR2 is YFSETQ. Trimming cost V 3 bases and J 7 bases, with 26 bases left between them. The CDR3 region has the DNA TGCGCCAGCAGCTCTAATTTCCCGGGAAAACCCCCTGGGGAGCAGTACTTC. Translating it yields CASSSNFPGKPPGEQYF.

The V call is TRBV28, the J call TRBJ1-6; tentatively, D is TRBD1 (5 bases). Germline loops: CDR1 MDHEN, CDR2 SYDVKM. Trimming took 1 base from V and 10 from J, leaving 11 bases between them. The CDR3 contains 14 residues. CDR3 in amino acids: CASSLFGEGSPLHF. The DNA of the CDR3 is TGTGCCAGCAGTTTATTCGGGGAGGGGTCACCCCTCCACTTT.

This chain joins TRBV5-1 and TRBJ2-3; TRBD1 might be the D (6 bases). Germline V lookup: CDR1 SGHRS, CDR2 YFSETQ. Trimming stripped 0 bases from V and 6 bases from J, with 11 bases between. The CDR3 length is 14 residues. CDR3 nucleotides: TGCGCCAGCAGCTTGGAAAAAACAGGGGATACGCAGTATTTT. It is translated as CASSLEKTGDTQYF.

This chain connects TRBV5-6 to TRBJ2-3, with TRBD1 matching 9 bases. There are 15 residues in the CDR3. With V trimmed by 1 base and J by 4 bases, 4 bases remained unmatched. Germline CDR1 and CDR2: SGHDT and YYEEEE. In DNA, the CDR3 is TGTGCCAGCAGCTTGAGACAGGGGGGCGCAGATACGCAGTATTTT. This translates into CASSLRQGGADTQYF.